The sequence of this T cell receptor (beta chain) was determined in a study of T cells expressing NK-cell markers. Across the study: Each TCR beta repertoire originated in sorted T cells that were CD3+CD56+NKG2C+, CD3+CD56+NKG2C- or CD3+CD56-NKG2C+. Findings of the study overall: Dominant NKG2C+ clonotypes accounted for 1.0-7.0% of CD8+ T cells in 5 to 7 donors.

Generation of TCR beta cDNA was performed by 5'RACE template switching incorporating UMIs. TCRdb re-called the 5' RACE reads and catalogs CDR3 proteins one per entry, DNA excluded. The repertoire shows approximately 150,000 distinct CDR3 sequences; the top ten hold roughly 20%. The V gene's germline CDR1 is MNHGY and CDR2 SAAAGT. The CDR3 is 13 residues long. Of note for this clonotype: No antigen is known for it.

The V gene is TRBV6-8, the J gene TRBJ2-3. The specimen was blood T cells: a sorted CD56 or NKG2C T cell subset, CD4+ or CD8+ T cells, or bulk PBMC T cells (not recorded which). This TCR derives from a woman aged 18-69 years in good health. The CDR3 sequence: CASSKDQTDTQYF.